These 5 T cell receptor beta chains came from one sample sequenced in a study of identical twins. TCRdb redid the calling of the 5' RACE reads with MiXCR, one entry per CDR3 protein. There are about 1.7 million distinct CDR3 sequences in the sample; around 33% occur only once, and about 0.25% lies in the top ten. The sequencing sample was made of cord blood. The receptor source for this set is a newborn girl in good health.

This clonotype was found a few times. V is TRBV9 and J is TRBJ2-1, with D possibly being TRBD2 (5 bases). This CDR3 region has 16 residues. The germline V gene encodes CDR1 SGDLS and CDR2 YYNGEE. Trimming pared 0 bases from V and 9 bases from J, leaving 19 bases between. DNA for the CDR3: TGTGCCAGCAGCGTAGAAGGACTCTCTACCCTCAGTGAGCAGTTCTTC. Translated, it gives CASSVEGLSTLSEQFF.

This clonotype was picked up one time. The chain joins TRBV20-1 to TRBJ1-6; D unclear. The CDR3 has 13 amino acids. The ends were cut back, 3 bases at V and 11 bases at J, with 14 bases in the middle. The germline V gene encodes CDR1 DFQATT and CDR2 SNEGSKA (reference sequence). DNA of the CDR3: TGCAGTGCTAGGGCTACCTTGGGTACACCCCTCCACTTT. As protein: CSARATLGTPLHF.

The chain has TRBV20-1 and TRBJ2-3; D not certain. The V gene's germline CDR1 is DFQATT and CDR2 SNEGSKA (reference sequence). The CDR3 has 12 amino acids. V was pared by 7 bases and J by 0 bases, with 8 bases between. In DNA form, the CDR3 reads TGCAGTGTCCGCGCGAGCACAGATACGCAGTATTTT. The encoded protein is CSVRASTDTQYF.

Comment on this clonotype: The junction departs from germline at one end; a sequencing error may be responsible. The chain is built from TRBV5-4 and TRBJ1-2; 7 nucleotides align to TRBD1. The germline V gene encodes CDR1 SGHNT and CDR2 YYREEE (reference sequence). The CDR3 spans 16 residues. The CDR3 loop is CASSLLGAGGTYGYIF. CDR3 in DNA: TGTGCCAGCAGCTTGTTAGGGGCAGGGGGAACTTATGGCTACATCTTC.

CDR3: CAWSAQTGGEQFF. In nucleotides, the CDR3 is TGTGCCTGGAGTGCTCAAACAGGGGGTGAGCAGTTCTTC. This chain uses TRBV30 with TRBJ2-1; 8 positions match TRBD1. Per the germline V gene, CDR1 is GTSNPN and CDR2 is SVGIG (reference sequence). J gave up 9 bases and V 1 base, and 5 bases lay outside the gene matches. The CDR3 is made up of 13 amino acids.